These T cell receptor beta chains were read from a single sample in a study of blood T cells in healthy people across ages. Using its own MiXCR run on the 5' RACE reads, TCRdb lists one record per CDR3 protein. The sample lists around 990,000 distinct CDR3 sequences; approximately 38% were seen once. Sequencing input: blood. All receptors come from a man aged 18 to 29 in good health. Each CDR3 is given with its conserved first and last residue. Fields, in order: V gene, J gene, clone size, D gene, CDR3 protein, CDR3 DNA. D genes are given only for firm matches. Part of the rows lack a size; the others show once, few, many or a class for expanded clones.

v_gene: TRBV2; j_gene: TRBJ2-4; abundance: many; d_gene: NA; CDR3aa: CASSDKGPAKNIQYF; CDR3nt: TGTGCCAGCAGTGATAAGGGTCCGGCCAAAAACATTCAGTACTTC
v_gene: TRBV10-3; j_gene: TRBJ2-3; abundance: NA; d_gene: TRBD1; CDR3aa: CAISGGDSTGADTQYF; CDR3nt: TGTGCCATCAGTGGAGGGGATTCGACAGGGGCAGATACGCAGTATTTT
v_gene: TRBV20-1; j_gene: TRBJ2-5; abundance: NA; d_gene: NA; CDR3aa: CSAWGREETQYF; CDR3nt: TGCAGTGCTTGGGGGAGAGAAGAGACCCAGTACTTC
v_gene: TRBV20-1; j_gene: TRBJ1-2; abundance: NA; d_gene: TRBD1; CDR3aa: CSARDLPTGGGGYTF; CDR3nt: TGCAGTGCTAGAGATCTCCCGACAGGGGGAGGTGGCTACACCTTC
v_gene: TRBV20-1; j_gene: TRBJ1-2; abundance: few; d_gene: NA; CDR3aa: CSARAGRRGYTF; CDR3nt: TGCAGTGCTAGAGCCGGCCGTCGTGGCTACACCTTC
v_gene: TRBV3-1; j_gene: TRBJ2-2; abundance: NA; d_gene: NA; CDR3aa: CASSQRGFGELFF; CDR3nt: TGTGCCAGCAGCCAGAGGGGATTCGGGGAGCTGTTTTTT
v_gene: TRBV29-1; j_gene: TRBJ2-4; abundance: many; d_gene: NA; CDR3aa: CSVEDVTDQYF; CDR3nt: TGCAGCGTTGAAGATGTAACAGACCAGTACTTC
v_gene: TRBV3-1; j_gene: TRBJ2-3; abundance: few; d_gene: NA; CDR3aa: CASSRGVGYTDTQYF; CDR3nt: TGTGCCAGCAGCCGGGGTGTGGGGTACACAGATACGCAGTATTTT
v_gene: TRBV25-1; j_gene: TRBJ1-2; abundance: few; d_gene: NA; CDR3aa: CASSESWAKGYTF; CDR3nt: TGTGCCAGCAGTGAGTCCTGGGCTAAGGGCTACACCTTC
v_gene: TRBV5-6; j_gene: TRBJ1-3; abundance: few; d_gene: NA; CDR3aa: CASSLLITSGNTIYF; CDR3nt: TGTGCCAGCAGCTTGCTAATAACCTCTGGAAACACCATATATTTT
v_gene: TRBV7-3; j_gene: TRBJ2-2; abundance: NA; d_gene: NA; CDR3aa: CASSSTDKMNTGELFF; CDR3nt: TGTGCCAGCAGCTCTACGGACAAAATGAACACCGGGGAGCTGTTTTTT
v_gene: TRBV12-3/TRBV12-4; j_gene: TRBJ2-3; abundance: many; d_gene: TRBD1; CDR3aa: CASRLNRGPDTQYF; CDR3nt: TGTGCCAGCAGACTGAACAGGGGGCCAGATACGCAGTATTTT
v_gene: TRBV29-1; j_gene: TRBJ2-7; abundance: NA; d_gene: NA; CDR3aa: CSVGSNEQYF; CDR3nt: TGCAGCGTTGGCTCGAACGAGCAGTACTTC
v_gene: TRBV7-2; j_gene: TRBJ2-4; abundance: NA; d_gene: NA; CDR3aa: CATHPGTSTLGKNIQYF; CDR3nt: TGTGCCACCCACCCTGGGACCTCTACCCTGGGCAAAAACATTCAGTACTTC
v_gene: TRBV27; j_gene: TRBJ1-2; abundance: NA; d_gene: TRBD1; CDR3aa: CASSLRTGAYGYTF; CDR3nt: TGTGCCAGCAGTTTAAGGACAGGAGCCTATGGCTACACCTTC
v_gene: TRBV4-1; j_gene: TRBJ2-7; abundance: NA; d_gene: TRBD2; CDR3aa: CASSQDRGGGPNMVTQYF; CDR3nt: TGCGCCAGCAGCCAAGATCGGGGCGGGGGGCCCAATATGGTAACCCAGTACTTC
v_gene: TRBV7-2; j_gene: TRBJ1-1; abundance: few; d_gene: NA; CDR3aa: CASSVYTAPNTEAFF; CDR3nt: TGTGCCAGCAGCGTTTACACAGCGCCGAACACTGAAGCTTTCTTT
v_gene: TRBV19; j_gene: TRBJ2-1; abundance: NA; d_gene: NA; CDR3aa: CTSSLGAYNEQFF; CDR3nt: TGTACCAGTTCTCTGGGGGCGTACAATGAGCAGTTCTTC
v_gene: TRBV6-5; j_gene: TRBJ2-2; abundance: NA; d_gene: NA; CDR3aa: CASRQGFGSGELFF; CDR3nt: TGTGCCAGCAGACAGGGTTTCGGCTCCGGGGAGCTGTTTTTT
v_gene: TRBV2; j_gene: TRBJ2-5; abundance: NA; d_gene: NA; CDR3aa: CASSRGSISKETQYF; CDR3nt: TGTGCCAGCAGCCGGGGGTCGATATCAAAAGAGACCCAGTACTTC
v_gene: TRBV12-3/TRBV12-4; j_gene: TRBJ1-1; abundance: NA; d_gene: TRBD1; CDR3aa: CASRTTGGGEAFF; CDR3nt: TGTGCCAGCAGAACGACAGGGGGCGGTGAAGCTTTCTTT
v_gene: TRBV5-1; j_gene: TRBJ1-2; abundance: NA; d_gene: TRBD1; CDR3aa: CASSLMTGDYGYTF; CDR3nt: TGCGCCAGCAGCTTAATGACAGGGGACTATGGCTACACCTTC
v_gene: TRBV4-1; j_gene: TRBJ2-1; abundance: NA; d_gene: NA; CDR3aa: CASSPGAQIVDNEQFF; CDR3nt: TGCGCCAGCAGCCCAGGGGCCCAAATAGTAGACAATGAGCAGTTCTTC
v_gene: TRBV9; j_gene: TRBJ1-2; abundance: few; d_gene: NA; CDR3aa: CASSVVSGPSGYTF; CDR3nt: TGTGCCAGCAGCGTAGTTTCCGGGCCGAGTGGCTACACCTTC
v_gene: TRBV6-2/TRBV6-3; j_gene: TRBJ2-7; abundance: NA; d_gene: NA; CDR3aa: CTTFDRPGHPYNEQYF; CDR3nt: TGTACGACGTTCGACCGCCCGGGACACCCCTACAATGAGCAGTACTTC
v_gene: TRBV6-1; j_gene: TRBJ2-1; abundance: NA; d_gene: NA; CDR3aa: CASSEALRDSKFF; CDR3nt: TGTGCCAGCAGTGAAGCGTTAAGGGACTCCAAGTTCTTC
v_gene: TRBV3-1; j_gene: TRBJ1-1; abundance: NA; d_gene: NA; CDR3aa: CASSQVRLNTEAFF; CDR3nt: TGTGCCAGCAGCCAGGTCCGGCTGAACACTGAAGCTTTCTTT
v_gene: TRBV10-3; j_gene: TRBJ2-7; abundance: few; d_gene: NA; CDR3aa: CAISPKGEYEQYF; CDR3nt: TGTGCCATCAGTCCGAAGGGGGAGTACGAGCAGTACTTC
v_gene: TRBV6-2/TRBV6-3; j_gene: TRBJ2-5; abundance: few; d_gene: NA; CDR3aa: CASSDDRKLPPGETQYF; CDR3nt: TGTGCCAGCAGTGATGACCGTAAACTCCCACCAGGAGAGACCCAGTACTTC
v_gene: TRBV6-6; j_gene: TRBJ2-5; abundance: few; d_gene: NA; CDR3aa: CASREYRVDNEQYF; CDR3nt: TGTGCCAGCAGGGAGTACAGGGTGGACAATGAGCAGTACTTC
v_gene: TRBV11-1; j_gene: TRBJ1-2; abundance: NA; d_gene: NA; CDR3aa: CASSVRAYYGYTF; CDR3nt: TGTGCCAGCAGCGTAAGGGCTTACTACGGCTACACCTTC
v_gene: TRBV6-1; j_gene: TRBJ1-2; abundance: NA; d_gene: TRBD1; CDR3aa: CASRLTGGSYGYTF; CDR3nt: TGTGCCAGCAGGCTGACAGGGGGGTCCTATGGCTACACCTTC
v_gene: TRBV10-3; j_gene: TRBJ2-2; abundance: NA; d_gene: NA; CDR3aa: CAAGTDRNTGELFF; CDR3nt: TGTGCCGCGGGGACAGACAGGAACACCGGGGAGCTGTTTTTT
v_gene: TRBV4-3; j_gene: TRBJ1-2; abundance: NA; d_gene: TRBD1; CDR3aa: CASSQAHRGSGYTF; CDR3nt: TGCGCCAGCAGCCAAGCCCACAGGGGTAGTGGCTACACCTTC
v_gene: TRBV6-1; j_gene: TRBJ1-1; abundance: NA; d_gene: TRBD1; CDR3aa: CASSEIGQGYTEAFF; CDR3nt: TGTGCCAGCAGTGAAATAGGACAGGGGTACACTGAAGCTTTCTTT
v_gene: TRBV7-9; j_gene: TRBJ2-1; abundance: NA; d_gene: NA; CDR3aa: CASSLRPGQRYNEQFF; CDR3nt: TGTGCCAGCAGCTTAAGACCGGGGCAGCGTTACAATGAGCAGTTCTTC
v_gene: TRBV20-1; j_gene: TRBJ2-1; abundance: NA; d_gene: NA; CDR3aa: CSASRGPNYNEQFF; CDR3nt: TGCAGTGCTAGCCGGGGGCCGAACTACAATGAGCAGTTCTTC
v_gene: TRBV20-1; j_gene: TRBJ2-5; abundance: NA; d_gene: NA; CDR3aa: CSASRPGTEEETQYF; CDR3nt: TGCAGTGCTTCCCGCCCCGGGACGGAGGAAGAGACCCAGTACTTC
v_gene: TRBV12-3/TRBV12-4; j_gene: TRBJ2-5; abundance: many; d_gene: TRBD2; CDR3aa: CASSLSGGEETQYF; CDR3nt: TGTGCCAGCAGTTTATCGGGAGGAGAAGAGACCCAGTACTTC
v_gene: TRBV25-1; j_gene: TRBJ2-3; abundance: many; d_gene: TRBD2; CDR3aa: CASSLAGELSDTQYF; CDR3nt: TGTGCCAGCAGTCTAGCGGGGGAGTTGTCAGATACGCAGTATTTT
v_gene: TRBV9; j_gene: TRBJ2-2; abundance: NA; d_gene: NA; CDR3aa: CASSVDVGVIGGELFF; CDR3nt: TGTGCCAGCAGCGTTGACGTCGGGGTGATTGGCGGGGAGCTGTTTTTT
v_gene: TRBV20-1; j_gene: TRBJ2-1; abundance: NA; d_gene: NA; CDR3aa: CSARVSGTSFREQFF; CDR3nt: TGCAGTGCTAGAGTGTCGGGAACTAGCTTTCGTGAGCAGTTCTTC
v_gene: TRBV12-3/TRBV12-4; j_gene: TRBJ2-5; abundance: NA; d_gene: NA; CDR3aa: CASSSSGGPGGTQYF; CDR3nt: TGTGCCAGCAGTTCCTCCGGGGGCCCCGGCGGGACCCAGTACTTC
v_gene: TRBV10-3; j_gene: TRBJ2-7; abundance: few; d_gene: NA; CDR3aa: CAIRDTGEQYF; CDR3nt: TGTGCCATCAGGGATACAGGGGAGCAGTACTTC
v_gene: TRBV2; j_gene: TRBJ2-3; abundance: NA; d_gene: NA; CDR3aa: CASSGLPDTDTQYF; CDR3nt: TGTGCCAGCAGTGGTTTGCCCGACACAGATACGCAGTATTTT
v_gene: TRBV27; j_gene: TRBJ2-1; abundance: NA; d_gene: TRBD2; CDR3aa: CASSSLSGGAYEQFF; CDR3nt: TGTGCCAGCAGTTCGCTAAGCGGGGGGGCCTATGAGCAGTTCTTC
v_gene: TRBV11-2; j_gene: TRBJ2-2; abundance: NA; d_gene: NA; CDR3aa: CASTSRTDGITGELFF; CDR3nt: TGTGCCAGCACCAGCCGGACAGACGGGATCACCGGGGAGCTGTTTTTT
v_gene: TRBV20-1; j_gene: TRBJ1-5; abundance: few; d_gene: NA; CDR3aa: CSARDSQGPDQPQHF; CDR3nt: TGCAGTGCTAGAGATAGCCAGGGACCGGATCAGCCCCAGCATTTT
v_gene: TRBV6-5; j_gene: TRBJ1-3; abundance: NA; d_gene: NA; CDR3aa: CASSYSAPGGSGNTIYF; CDR3nt: TGTGCCAGCAGTTACTCCGCCCCGGGGGGCTCTGGAAACACCATATATTTT
v_gene: TRBV29-1; j_gene: TRBJ2-5; abundance: NA; d_gene: NA; CDR3aa: CSVSMGQETQYF; CDR3nt: TGCAGCGTTTCAATGGGGCAAGAGACCCAGTACTTC
v_gene: TRBV7-3; j_gene: TRBJ1-1; abundance: few; d_gene: NA; CDR3aa: CASSLRVDTEAFF; CDR3nt: TGTGCCAGCAGCCTTAGGGTGGACACTGAAGCTTTCTTT